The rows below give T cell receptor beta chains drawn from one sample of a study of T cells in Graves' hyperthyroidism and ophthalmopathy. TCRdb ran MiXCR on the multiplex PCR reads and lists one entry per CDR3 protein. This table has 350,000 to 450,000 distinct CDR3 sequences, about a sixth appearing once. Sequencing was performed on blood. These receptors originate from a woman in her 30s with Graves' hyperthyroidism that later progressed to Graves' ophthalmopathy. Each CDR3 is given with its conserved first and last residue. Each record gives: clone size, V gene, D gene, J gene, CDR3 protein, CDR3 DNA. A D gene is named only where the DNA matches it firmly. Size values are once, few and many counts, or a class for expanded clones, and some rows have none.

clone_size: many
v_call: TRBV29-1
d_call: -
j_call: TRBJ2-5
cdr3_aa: CSVEIGGQTQYF
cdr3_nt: TGCAGCGTTGAAATCGGGGGGCAGACCCAGTACTTC

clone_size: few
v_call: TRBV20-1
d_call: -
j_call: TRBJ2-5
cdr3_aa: CSARFGLAGQETQYF
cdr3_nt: TGCAGTGCTAGATTCGGGCTAGCAGGTCAAGAGACCCAGTACTTC

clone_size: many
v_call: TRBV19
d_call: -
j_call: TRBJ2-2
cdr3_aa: CASSPPDPGGELFF
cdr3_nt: TGTGCCAGTAGTCCTCCGGACCCGGGCGGGGAGCTGTTTTTT

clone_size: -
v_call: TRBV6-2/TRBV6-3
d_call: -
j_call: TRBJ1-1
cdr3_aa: CASSSTGTFGTEAFF
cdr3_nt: TGTGCCAGCAGTTCTACCGGGACATTTGGGACTGAAGCTTTCTTT

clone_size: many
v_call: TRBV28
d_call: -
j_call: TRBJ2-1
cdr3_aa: CASSHRHRSYNEQFF
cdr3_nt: TGTGCCAGCAGTCACCGACACCGCTCCTACAATGAGCAGTTCTTC

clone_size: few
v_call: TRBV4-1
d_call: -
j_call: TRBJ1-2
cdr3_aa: CASSQGPVAGISGYTF
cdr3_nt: TGCGCCAGCAGCCAAGGGCCAGTGGCAGGGATAAGTGGCTACACCTTC

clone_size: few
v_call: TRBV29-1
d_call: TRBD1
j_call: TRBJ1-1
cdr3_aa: CSSSLDRGRTEAFF
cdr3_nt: TGCAGCTCGAGCTTGGACAGGGGGCGAACTGAAGCTTTCTTT

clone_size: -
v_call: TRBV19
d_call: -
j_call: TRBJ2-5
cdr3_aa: CASSTTARETQYF
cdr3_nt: TGTGCCAGTAGTACCACGGCGCGGGAGACCCAGTACTTC

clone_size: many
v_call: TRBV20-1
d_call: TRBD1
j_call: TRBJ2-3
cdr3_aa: CSVRQGPDTQYF
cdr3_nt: TGCAGTGTTCGACAGGGCCCAGATACGCAGTATTTT

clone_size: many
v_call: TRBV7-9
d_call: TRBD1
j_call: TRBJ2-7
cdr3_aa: CASSVTGQGRNHEQYF
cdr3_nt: TGTGCCAGCAGCGTCACAGGACAGGGCCGCAACCACGAGCAGTACTTC

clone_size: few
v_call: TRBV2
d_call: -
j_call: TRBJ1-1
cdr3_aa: CASSEVWQNTEAFF
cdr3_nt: TGTGCCAGCAGTGAGGTATGGCAGAACACTGAAGCTTTCTTT

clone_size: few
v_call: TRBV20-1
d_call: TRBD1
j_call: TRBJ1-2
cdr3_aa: CSARVSPNRLDRDHGYTF
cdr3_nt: TGCAGTGCTAGAGTTAGTCCCAACAGGTTAGACAGGGATCATGGCTACACCTTC

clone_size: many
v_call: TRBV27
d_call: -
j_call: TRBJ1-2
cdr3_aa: CASSLVGSDYGYTF
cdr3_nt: TGTGCCAGCAGTCTTGTTGGATCCGACTATGGCTACACCTTC

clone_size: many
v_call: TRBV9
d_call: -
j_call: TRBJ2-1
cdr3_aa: CASSDATLGTPDYEQFF
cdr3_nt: TGTGCCAGCAGCGACGCCACCTTAGGAACCCCGGACTATGAGCAGTTCTTC

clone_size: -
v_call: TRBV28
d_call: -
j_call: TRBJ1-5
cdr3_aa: CASRAVGLGNQPQHF
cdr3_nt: TGTGCCAGCAGGGCCGTGGGGTTGGGCAATCAGCCCCAGCATTTT

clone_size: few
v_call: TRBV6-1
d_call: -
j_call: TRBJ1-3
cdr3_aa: CASSSRDSGGNTIYF
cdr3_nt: TGTGCCAGCAGTTCTAGGGATTCGGGAGGAAACACCATATATTTT

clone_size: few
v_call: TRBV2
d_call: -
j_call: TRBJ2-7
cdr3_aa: CASCYARGGNSYEQYF
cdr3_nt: TGTGCCAGCTGTTATGCGAGGGGGGGCAACTCCTACGAGCAGTACTTC

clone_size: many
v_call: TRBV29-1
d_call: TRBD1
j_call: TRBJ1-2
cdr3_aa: CSVESQGPSYGYTF
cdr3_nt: TGCAGCGTTGAATCACAGGGGCCCTCCTATGGCTACACCTTC

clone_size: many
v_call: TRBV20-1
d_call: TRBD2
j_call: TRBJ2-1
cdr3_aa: CSAREGLANYNEQFF
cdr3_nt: TGCAGTGCTAGAGAGGGACTAGCAAACTACAATGAGCAGTTCTTC

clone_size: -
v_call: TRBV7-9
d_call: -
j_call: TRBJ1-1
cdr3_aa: CASSRYSTATGTEAFF
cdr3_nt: TGTGCCAGCAGCCGCTACAGCACAGCGACGGGCACTGAAGCTTTCTTT

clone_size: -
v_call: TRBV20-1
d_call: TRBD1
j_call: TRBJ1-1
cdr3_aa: CSVRGGGDDEAFF
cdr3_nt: TGCAGTGTCAGGGGGGGAGGAGATGATGAAGCTTTCTTT

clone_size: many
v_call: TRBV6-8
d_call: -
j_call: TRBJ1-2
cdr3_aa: CASSNGQWVYGYTF
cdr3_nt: TGTGCCAGCAGTAATGGACAGTGGGTCTATGGCTACACCTTC

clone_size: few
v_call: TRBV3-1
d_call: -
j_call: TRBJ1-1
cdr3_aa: CASSQIRAGDFRAFF
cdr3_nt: TGTGCCAGCAGCCAAATAAGGGCAGGGGACTTTCGGGCTTTCTTT

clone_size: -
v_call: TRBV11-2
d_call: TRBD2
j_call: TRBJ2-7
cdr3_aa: CATSSGGSYEQYF
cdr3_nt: TGTGCCACTAGTAGCGGGGGCTCCTACGAGCAGTACTTC

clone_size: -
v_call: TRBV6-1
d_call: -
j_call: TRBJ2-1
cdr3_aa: CASSAAGAPNEQFF
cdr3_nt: TGTGCCAGCAGTGCTGCGGGGGCCCCCAATGAGCAGTTCTTC

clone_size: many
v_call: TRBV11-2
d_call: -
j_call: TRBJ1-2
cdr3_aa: CASSLAMWDRGYGYTF
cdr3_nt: TGTGCCAGCAGCTTAGCGATGTGGGACCGCGGCTATGGCTACACCTTC

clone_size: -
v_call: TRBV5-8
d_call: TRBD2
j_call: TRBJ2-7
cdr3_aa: CASSLTGLAAYEQYF
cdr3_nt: TGTGCCAGCAGCTTGACGGGACTAGCGGCCTACGAGCAGTACTTC

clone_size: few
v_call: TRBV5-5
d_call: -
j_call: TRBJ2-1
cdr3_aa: CASSSVGGEYNEQFF
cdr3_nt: TGTGCCAGCAGCTCGGTCGGAGGGGAGTACAATGAGCAGTTCTTC

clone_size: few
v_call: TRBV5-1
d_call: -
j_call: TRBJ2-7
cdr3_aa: CASSSGDGAYEQYF
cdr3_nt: TGCGCCAGCAGCTCAGGGGACGGGGCCTACGAGCAGTACTTC

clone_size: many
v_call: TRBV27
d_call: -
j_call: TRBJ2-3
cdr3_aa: CASSFSGRDTDTQYF
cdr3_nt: TGTGCCAGCAGCTTTAGCGGAAGAGACACAGATACGCAGTATTTT

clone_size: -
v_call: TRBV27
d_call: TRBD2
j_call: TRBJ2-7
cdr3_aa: CASSFLLAGGTSEQYF
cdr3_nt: TGTGCCAGCAGTTTCCTACTAGCGGGAGGGACTTCTGAGCAGTACTTC

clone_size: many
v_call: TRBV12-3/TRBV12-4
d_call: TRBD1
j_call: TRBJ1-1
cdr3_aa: CASRHTGENTEAFF
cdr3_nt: TGTGCCAGCAGACATACAGGGGAGAACACTGAAGCTTTCTTT

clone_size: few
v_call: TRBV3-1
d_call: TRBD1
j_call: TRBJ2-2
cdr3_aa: CASDRGQAGELFF
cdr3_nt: TGTGCCAGCGACAGGGGGCAAGCCGGGGAGCTGTTTTTT

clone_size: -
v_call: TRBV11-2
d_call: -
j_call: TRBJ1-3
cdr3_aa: CASKAGDLFSGNTIYF
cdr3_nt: TGTGCCAGCAAAGCAGGGGACCTCTTCTCTGGAAACACCATATATTTT

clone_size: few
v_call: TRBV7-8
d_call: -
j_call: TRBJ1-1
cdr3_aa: CASSRGVWSNTEAFF
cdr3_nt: TGTGCCAGCAGCCGCGGAGTATGGTCGAACACTGAAGCTTTCTTT

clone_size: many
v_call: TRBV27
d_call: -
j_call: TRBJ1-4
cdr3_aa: CASRMGQGNEKLFF
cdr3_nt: TGTGCCAGCAGAATGGGACAAGGAAATGAAAAACTGTTTTTT

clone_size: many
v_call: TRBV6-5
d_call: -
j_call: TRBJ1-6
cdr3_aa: CASSYSGGYSPLHF
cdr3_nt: TGTGCCAGCAGTTACTCGGGAGGTTATTCACCCCTCCACTTT

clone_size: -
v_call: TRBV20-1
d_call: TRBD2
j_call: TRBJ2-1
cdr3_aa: CSAVKLAGFNEQFF
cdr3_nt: TGCAGTGCTGTAAAACTAGCGGGGTTTAATGAGCAGTTCTTC

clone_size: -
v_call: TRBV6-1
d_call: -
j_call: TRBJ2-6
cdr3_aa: CASGQMSGANVLTF
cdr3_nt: TGTGCCAGCGGGCAGATGTCTGGGGCCAACGTCCTGACTTTC

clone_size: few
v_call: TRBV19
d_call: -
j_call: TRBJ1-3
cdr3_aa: CASNDKGNTIYF
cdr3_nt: TGTGCCAGTAACGACAAGGGAAACACCATATATTTT

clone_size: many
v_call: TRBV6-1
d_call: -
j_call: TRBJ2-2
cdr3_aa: CASSAQGPDTGELFF
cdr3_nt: TGTGCCAGCAGTGCACAGGGCCCAGACACCGGGGAGCTGTTTTTT

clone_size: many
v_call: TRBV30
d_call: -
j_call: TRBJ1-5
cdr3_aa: CAWSVISGQPQHF
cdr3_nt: TGTGCCTGGAGTGTAATAAGTGGTCAGCCCCAGCATTTT

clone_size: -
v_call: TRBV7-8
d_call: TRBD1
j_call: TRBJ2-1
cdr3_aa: CASSFRDRDLKSYNEQFF
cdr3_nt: TGTGCCAGCAGCTTCCGGGACAGAGACCTGAAGTCCTACAATGAGCAGTTCTTC

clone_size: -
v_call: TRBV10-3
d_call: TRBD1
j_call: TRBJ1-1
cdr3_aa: CAISDGTGTSEAFF
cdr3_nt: TGTGCCATCAGTGATGGGACAGGGACTTCAGAAGCTTTCTTT

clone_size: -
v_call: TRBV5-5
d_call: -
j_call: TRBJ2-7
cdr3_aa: CASSLRTVNLYEQYF
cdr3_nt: TGTGCCAGCAGCTTGCGTACGGTGAACTTGTACGAGCAGTACTTC

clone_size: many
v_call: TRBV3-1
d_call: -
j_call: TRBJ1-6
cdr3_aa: CASSQSWGADSPLHF
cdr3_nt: TGTGCCAGCAGCCAAAGTTGGGGCGCTGATTCACCCCTCCACTTT

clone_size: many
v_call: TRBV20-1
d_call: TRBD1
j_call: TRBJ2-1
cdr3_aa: CSARGTGDVYNEQFF
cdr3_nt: TGCAGTGCTAGAGGGACAGGGGATGTTTACAATGAGCAGTTCTTC

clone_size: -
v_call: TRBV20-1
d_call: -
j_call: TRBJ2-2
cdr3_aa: CSARWRVDTGELFF
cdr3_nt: TGCAGTGCTAGATGGAGAGTAGACACCGGGGAGCTGTTTTTT

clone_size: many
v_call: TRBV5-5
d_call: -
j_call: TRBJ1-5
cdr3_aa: CASSLNPNRAHSNQPQHF
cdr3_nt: TGTGCCAGCAGCCTGAACCCAAACAGGGCGCATAGCAATCAGCCCCAGCATTTT

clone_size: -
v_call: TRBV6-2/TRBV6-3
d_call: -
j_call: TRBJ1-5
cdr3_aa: CASRRIRGYSNQPQHF
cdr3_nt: TGTGCCAGCAGGAGAATTCGGGGTTATAGCAATCAGCCCCAGCATTTT

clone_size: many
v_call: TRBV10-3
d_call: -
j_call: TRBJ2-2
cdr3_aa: CAIRYNDGELFF
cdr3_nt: TGTGCCATCAGATACAACGATGGGGAGCTGTTTTTT